This TCR beta chain emerged from a study of T cell responses to AZD1222 COVID-19 vaccine. General observations from the study: There were mostly white British donors and more females than males, and clonal diversity was possibly underestimated.

In regard to this clone: Antigen specificity is unknown.

The repertoire was sequenced with immunoSEQ multiplex PCR; TCRdb's copy has only in-frame clones and lacks some. Of about 45,000 clones in the sample, over 70% were seen once. V lost 5 bases to trimming and J lost 7 bases, with 20 bases between them. The CDR3 is 16 amino acids. Germline CDR1 is PRHDT and CDR2 is FYEKMQ (reference sequence). This material consisted of peripheral blood, taken on day 0 of AZD1222 vaccination. This TCR was sampled from an adult in good health. This chain links TRBV13 with TRBJ2-2; D is perhaps TRBD2 (7 bases). The CDR3 DNA follows: TGTGCCAGCAGCGACACCTCGGGGGGCGCCGGCGGGGAGCTGTTTTTT. It codes for CASSDTSGGAGGELFF.